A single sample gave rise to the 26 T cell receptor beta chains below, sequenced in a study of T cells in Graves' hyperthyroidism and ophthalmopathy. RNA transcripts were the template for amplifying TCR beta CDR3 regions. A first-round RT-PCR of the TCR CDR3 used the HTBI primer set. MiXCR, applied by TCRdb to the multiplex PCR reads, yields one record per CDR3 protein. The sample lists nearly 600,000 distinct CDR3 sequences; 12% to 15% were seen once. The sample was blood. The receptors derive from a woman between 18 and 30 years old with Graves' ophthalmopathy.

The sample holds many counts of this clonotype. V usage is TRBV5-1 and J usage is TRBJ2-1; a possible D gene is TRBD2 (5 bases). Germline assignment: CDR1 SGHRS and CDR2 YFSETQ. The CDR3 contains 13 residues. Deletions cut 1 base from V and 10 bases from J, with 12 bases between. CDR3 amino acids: CASSLRTTGEQFF. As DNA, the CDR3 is TGCGCCAGCAGCTTGAGGACGACGGGAGAGCAGTTCTTC.

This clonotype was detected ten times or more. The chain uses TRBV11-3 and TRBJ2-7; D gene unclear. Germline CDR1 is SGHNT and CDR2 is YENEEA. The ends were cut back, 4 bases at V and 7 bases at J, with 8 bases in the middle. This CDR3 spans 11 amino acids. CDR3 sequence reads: CASSSEVEQYF. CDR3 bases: TGTGCCAGCAGCTCCGAGGTGGAGCAGTACTTC. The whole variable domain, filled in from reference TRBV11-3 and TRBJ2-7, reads EAGVVQSPRYKIIEKKQPVAFWCNPISGHNTLYWYLQNLGQGPELLIRYENEEAVDDSQLPKDRFSAERLKGVDSTLKIQPAELGDSAVYLCASSSEVEQYFGPGTRLTVT.

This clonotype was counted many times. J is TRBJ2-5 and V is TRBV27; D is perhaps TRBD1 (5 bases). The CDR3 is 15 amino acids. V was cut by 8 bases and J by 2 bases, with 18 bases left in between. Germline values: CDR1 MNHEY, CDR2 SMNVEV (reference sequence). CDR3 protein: CASALKGPLQETQYF. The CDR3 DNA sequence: TGTGCCAGCGCATTGAAGGGGCCATTACAAGAGACCCAGTACTTC.

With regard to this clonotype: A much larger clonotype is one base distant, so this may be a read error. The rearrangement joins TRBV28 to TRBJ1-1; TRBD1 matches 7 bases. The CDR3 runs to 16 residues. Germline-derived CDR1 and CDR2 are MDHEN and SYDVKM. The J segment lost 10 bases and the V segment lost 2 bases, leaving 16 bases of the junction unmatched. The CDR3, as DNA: TGTGCCAGCAGTTTAAATCCCTCCTGGGACAGTGATGGAGCTTTCTTT. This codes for CASSLNPSWDSDGAFF.

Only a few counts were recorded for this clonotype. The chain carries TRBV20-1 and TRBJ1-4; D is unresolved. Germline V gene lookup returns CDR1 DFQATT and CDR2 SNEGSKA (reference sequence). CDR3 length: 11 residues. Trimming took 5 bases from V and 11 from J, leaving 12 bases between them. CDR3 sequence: CSAPRGGKLFF. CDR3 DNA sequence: TGCAGTGCTCCTCGGGGTGGGAAACTGTTTTTT.

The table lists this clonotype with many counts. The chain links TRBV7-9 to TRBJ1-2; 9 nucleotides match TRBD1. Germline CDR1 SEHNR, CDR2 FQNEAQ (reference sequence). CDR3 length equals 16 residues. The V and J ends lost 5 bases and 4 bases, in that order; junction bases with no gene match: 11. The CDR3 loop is CASSEFTGGISYGYTF. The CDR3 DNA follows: TGTGCCAGCAGCGAATTTACAGGGGGCATAAGCTATGGCTACACCTTC. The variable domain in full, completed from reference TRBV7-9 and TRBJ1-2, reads DTGVSQNPRHKITKRGQNVTFRCDPISEHNRLYWYRQTLGQGPEFLTYFQNEAQLEKSRLLSDRFSAERPKGSFSTLEIQRTEQGDSAMYLCASSEFTGGISYGYTFGSGTRLTVV.

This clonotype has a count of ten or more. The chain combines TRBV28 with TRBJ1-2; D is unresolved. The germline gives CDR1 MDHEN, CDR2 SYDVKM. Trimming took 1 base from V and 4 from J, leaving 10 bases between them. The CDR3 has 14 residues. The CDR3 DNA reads TGTGCCAGCAGTTTATTCGTAGGGATCTATGGCTACACCTTC. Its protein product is CASSLFVGIYGYTF.

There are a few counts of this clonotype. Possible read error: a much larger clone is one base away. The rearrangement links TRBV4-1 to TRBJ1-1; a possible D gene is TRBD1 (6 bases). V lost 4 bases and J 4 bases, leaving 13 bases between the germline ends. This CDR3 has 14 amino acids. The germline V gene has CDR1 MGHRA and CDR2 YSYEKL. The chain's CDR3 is CASSRWVGATEAFF. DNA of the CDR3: TGCGCCAGCAGCCGCTGGGTGGGGGCCACTGAAGCTTTCTTT.

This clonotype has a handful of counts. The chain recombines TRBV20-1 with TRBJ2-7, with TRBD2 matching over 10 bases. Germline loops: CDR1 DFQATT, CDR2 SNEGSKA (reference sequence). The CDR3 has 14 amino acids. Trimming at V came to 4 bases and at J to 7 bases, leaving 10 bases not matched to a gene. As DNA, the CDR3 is TGCAGTGCTACTAGCGGGAGCGGGCCAGGTGAGCAGTACTTC. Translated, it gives CSATSGSGPGEQYF.

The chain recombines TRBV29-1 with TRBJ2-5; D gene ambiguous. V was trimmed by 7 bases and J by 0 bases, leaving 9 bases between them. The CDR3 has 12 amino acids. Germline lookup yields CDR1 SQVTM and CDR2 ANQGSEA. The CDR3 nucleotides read TGCAGCGGGGTTACCAACCAAGAGACCCAGTACTTC. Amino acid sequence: CSGVTNQETQYF.

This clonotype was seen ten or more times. CDR3 sequence: CASSPTWGMADTQYF. DNA for the CDR3: TGTGCCAGCAGTCCCACGTGGGGGATGGCAGATACGCAGTATTTT. The chain combines TRBV27 with TRBJ2-3; tentatively, D is TRBD1 or TRBD2 (5 bases each). There are 15 residues in the CDR3. The V gene lost 5 bases and the J gene lost 4 bases, with 16 bases spanning the gap. CDR1 is MNHEY and CDR2 is SMNVEV in the germline V gene (reference sequence).

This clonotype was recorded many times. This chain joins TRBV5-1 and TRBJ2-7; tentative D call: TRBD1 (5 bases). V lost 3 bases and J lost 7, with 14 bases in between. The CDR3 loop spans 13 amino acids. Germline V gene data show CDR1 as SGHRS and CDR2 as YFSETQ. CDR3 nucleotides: TGCGCCAGCAGCTCCGACAGCATGAGGGAGCAGTACTTC. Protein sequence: CASSSDSMREQYF.

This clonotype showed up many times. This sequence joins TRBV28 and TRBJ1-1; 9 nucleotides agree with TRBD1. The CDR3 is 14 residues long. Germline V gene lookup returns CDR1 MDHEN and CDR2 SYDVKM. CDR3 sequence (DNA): TGTTCAGTACACCCGGGACAGGGGAACACTGAAGCTTTCTTT. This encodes CSVHPGQGNTEAFF.

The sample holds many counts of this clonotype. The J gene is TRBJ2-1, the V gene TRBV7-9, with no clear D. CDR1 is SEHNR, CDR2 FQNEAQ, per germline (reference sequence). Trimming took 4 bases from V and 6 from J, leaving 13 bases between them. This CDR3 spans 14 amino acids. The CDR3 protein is CASSSLNGINEQFF. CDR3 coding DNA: TGTGCCAGCAGCTCCCTGAATGGTATCAATGAGCAGTTCTTC.

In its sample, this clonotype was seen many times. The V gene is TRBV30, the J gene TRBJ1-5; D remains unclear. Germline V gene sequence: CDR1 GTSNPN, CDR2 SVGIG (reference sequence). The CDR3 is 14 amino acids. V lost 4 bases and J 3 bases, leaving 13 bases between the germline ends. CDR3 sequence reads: CAWTGGQANQPQHF. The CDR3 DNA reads TGTGCCTGGACGGGAGGGCAGGCCAATCAGCCCCAGCATTTT.

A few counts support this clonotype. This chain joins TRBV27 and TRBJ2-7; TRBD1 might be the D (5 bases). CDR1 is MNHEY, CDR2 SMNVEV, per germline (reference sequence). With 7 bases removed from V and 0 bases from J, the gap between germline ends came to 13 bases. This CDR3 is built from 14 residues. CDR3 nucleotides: TGTGCCAGCATGGGGCAGGGCGGCTCCTACGAGCAGTACTTC. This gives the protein CASMGQGGSYEQYF.

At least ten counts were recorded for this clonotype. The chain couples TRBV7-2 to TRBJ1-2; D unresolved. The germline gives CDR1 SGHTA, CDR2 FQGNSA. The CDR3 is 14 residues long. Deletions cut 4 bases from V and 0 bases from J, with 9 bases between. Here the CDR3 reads CASSSSATNYGYTF. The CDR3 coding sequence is TGTGCCAGCAGCTCGTCGGCCACTAACTATGGCTACACCTTC. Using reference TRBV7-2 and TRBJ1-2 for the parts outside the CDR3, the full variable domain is GAGVSQSPSNKVTEKGKDVELRCDPISGHTALYWYRQSLGQGLEFLIYFQGNSAPDKSGLPSDRFSAERTGGSVSTLTIQRTQQEDSAVYLCASSSSATNYGYTFGSGTRLTVV.

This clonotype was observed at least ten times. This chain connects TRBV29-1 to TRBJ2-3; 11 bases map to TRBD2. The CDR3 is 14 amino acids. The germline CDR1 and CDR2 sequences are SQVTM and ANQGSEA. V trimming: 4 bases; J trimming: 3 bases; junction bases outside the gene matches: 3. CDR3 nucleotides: TGCAGCGTTGGACTAGCGGGACCTACAGATACGCAGTATTTT. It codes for CSVGLAGPTDTQYF.

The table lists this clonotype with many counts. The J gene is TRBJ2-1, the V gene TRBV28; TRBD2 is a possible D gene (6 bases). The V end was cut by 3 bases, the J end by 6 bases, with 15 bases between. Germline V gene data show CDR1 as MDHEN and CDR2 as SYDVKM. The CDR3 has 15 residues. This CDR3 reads CASSFRDSLANEQFF. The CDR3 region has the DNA TGTGCCAGCAGTTTTCGGGACTCCCTGGCCAATGAGCAGTTCTTC.

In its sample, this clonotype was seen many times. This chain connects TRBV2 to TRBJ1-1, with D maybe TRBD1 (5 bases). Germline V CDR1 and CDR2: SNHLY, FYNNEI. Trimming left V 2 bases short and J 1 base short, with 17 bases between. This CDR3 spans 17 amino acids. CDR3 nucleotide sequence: TGTGCCAGCAGTGAATGGGGGAGAACCTTAGCGAACACTGAAGCTTTCTTT. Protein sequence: CASSEWGRTLANTEAFF.

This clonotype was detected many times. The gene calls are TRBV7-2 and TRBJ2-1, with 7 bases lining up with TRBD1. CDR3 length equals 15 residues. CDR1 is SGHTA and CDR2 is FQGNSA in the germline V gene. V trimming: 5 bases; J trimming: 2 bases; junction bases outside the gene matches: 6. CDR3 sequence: CASSLRGTTYNEQFF. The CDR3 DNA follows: TGTGCCAGCAGCCTCAGGGGGACAACCTACAATGAGCAGTTCTTC. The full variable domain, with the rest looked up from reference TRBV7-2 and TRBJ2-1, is GAGVSQSPSNKVTEKGKDVELRCDPISGHTALYWYRQSLGQGLEFLIYFQGNSAPDKSGLPSDRFSAERTGGSVSTLTIQRTQQEDSAVYLCASSLRGTTYNEQFFGPGTRLTVL.

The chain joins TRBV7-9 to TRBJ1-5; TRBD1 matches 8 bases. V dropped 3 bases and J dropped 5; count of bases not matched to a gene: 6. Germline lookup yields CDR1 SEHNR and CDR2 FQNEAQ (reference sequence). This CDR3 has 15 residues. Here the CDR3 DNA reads TGTGCCAGCAGCTTCGGACAGGGAATTTATCAGCCCCAGCATTTT. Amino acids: CASSFGQGIYQPQHF.

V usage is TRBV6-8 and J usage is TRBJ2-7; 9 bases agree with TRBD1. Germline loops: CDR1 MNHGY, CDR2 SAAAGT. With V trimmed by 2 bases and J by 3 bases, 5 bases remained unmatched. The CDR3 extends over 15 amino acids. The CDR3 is CASSYPGTGHYEQYF. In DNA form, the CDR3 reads TGTGCCAGCAGTTACCCCGGGACAGGGCACTACGAGCAGTACTTC.

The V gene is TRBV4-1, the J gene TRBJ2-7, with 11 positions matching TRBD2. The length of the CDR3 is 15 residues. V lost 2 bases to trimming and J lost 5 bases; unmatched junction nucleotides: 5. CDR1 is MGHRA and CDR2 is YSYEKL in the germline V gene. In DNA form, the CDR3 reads TGCGCCAGCAGCCAACTTAGCGGGAGGGCGGACGAGCAGTACTTC. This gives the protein CASSQLSGRADEQYF.

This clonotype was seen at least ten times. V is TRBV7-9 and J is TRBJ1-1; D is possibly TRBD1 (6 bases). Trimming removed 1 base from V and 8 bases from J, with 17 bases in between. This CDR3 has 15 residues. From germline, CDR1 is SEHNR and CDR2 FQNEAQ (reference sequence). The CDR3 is CASSLDVGGAAEAFF. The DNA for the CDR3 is TGTGCCAGCAGCTTAGATGTGGGGGGCGCGGCGGAAGCTTTCTTT.

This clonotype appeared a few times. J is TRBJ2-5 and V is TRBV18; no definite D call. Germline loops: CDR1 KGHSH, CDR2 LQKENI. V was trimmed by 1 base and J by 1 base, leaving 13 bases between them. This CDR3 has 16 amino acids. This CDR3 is CASSPLKPGLQETQYF. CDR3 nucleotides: TGTGCCAGCTCACCACTCAAACCGGGCCTCCAAGAGACCCAGTACTTC.